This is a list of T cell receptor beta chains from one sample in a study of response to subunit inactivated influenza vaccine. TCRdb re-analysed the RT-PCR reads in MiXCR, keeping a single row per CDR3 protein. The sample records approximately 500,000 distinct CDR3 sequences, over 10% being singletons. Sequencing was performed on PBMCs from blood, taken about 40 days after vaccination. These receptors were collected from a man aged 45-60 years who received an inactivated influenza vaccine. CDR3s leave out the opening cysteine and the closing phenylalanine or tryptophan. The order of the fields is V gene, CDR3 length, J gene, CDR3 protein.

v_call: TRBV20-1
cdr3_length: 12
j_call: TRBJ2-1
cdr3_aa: SAATLAGAWEQF

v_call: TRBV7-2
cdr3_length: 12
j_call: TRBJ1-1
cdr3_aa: ASSSRQGFTEAF

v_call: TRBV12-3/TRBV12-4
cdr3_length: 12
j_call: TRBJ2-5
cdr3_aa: ASTPRGPGETQY

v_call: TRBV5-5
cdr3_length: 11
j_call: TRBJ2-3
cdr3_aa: ASSLEGSDTQY

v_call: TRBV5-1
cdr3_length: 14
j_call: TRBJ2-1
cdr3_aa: ASSAAAGLTYNEQF

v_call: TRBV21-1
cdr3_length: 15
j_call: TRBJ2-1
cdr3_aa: ASSFSIDRGCYNEQF

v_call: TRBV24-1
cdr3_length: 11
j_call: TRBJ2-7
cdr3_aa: ATTTGDWYEQY

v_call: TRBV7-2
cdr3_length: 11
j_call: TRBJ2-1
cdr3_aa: ASSLEGFGEQF

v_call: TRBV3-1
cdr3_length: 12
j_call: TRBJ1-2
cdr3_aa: ASSQDQGQEGYT

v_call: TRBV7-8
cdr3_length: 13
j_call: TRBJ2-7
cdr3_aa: ASSPARTARGEQY

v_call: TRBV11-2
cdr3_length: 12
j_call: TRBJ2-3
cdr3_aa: ASSPGRGTDTQY